This passage covers 22 T cell receptor beta chains from one sample sequenced in a study of T cell clonality in common variable immunodeficiency. Some clones are missing from TCRdb's copy, which holds only in-frame ones; the method was immunoSEQ multiplex PCR. The sample presents around 45,000 clones, none singletons. Sequenced input: peripheral blood mononuclear cells. Every receptor here comes from a person aged 18 to 75 in good health.

This clone was recorded at least ten times. The read stops 3 residues short of the end of the CDR3; the missing end is completed from the germline J gene. The gene calls are TRBV2 and TRBJ2-1; TRBD2 aligns across 9 bases. With 4 bases clipped from V and 0 bases from J, the junction kept 10 bases outside the gene matches. The V gene's germline CDR1 is SNHLY and CDR2 FYNNEI. The CDR3 sequence is 18 residues long. The sequenced CDR3 bases are TGTGCCAGCAGTGTCCGGACTAGCGCACTCAGCTCCTACAATGAG. It specifies CASSVRTSALSSYNE. The whole CDR3 protein reads CASSVRTSALSSYNEQFF. Supplemented by reference TRBV2 and TRBJ2-1, the full variable domain reads EPEVTQTPSHQVTQMGQEVILRCVPISNHLYFYWYRQILGQKVEFLVSFYNNEISEKSEIFDDQFSVERPDGSNFTLKIRSTKLEDSAMYFCASSVRTSALSSYNEQFFGPGTRLTVL.

This clone was counted at least ten times. The CDR3 extends 3 residues past the end of the read, so its final part is completed from the germline J gene. The rearrangement uses TRBV19 and TRBJ2-2; D is perhaps TRBD2 (6 bases). Germline CDR1 reads LNHDA; CDR2 reads SQIVND (reference sequence). Trimming stripped 8 bases from V and 1 base from J, with 11 bases between. The CDR3 length is 14 residues. CDR3 sequence reads: CASWDSWNTGELFF. The part of the CDR3 DNA that was read is TGTGCCAGTTGGGACTCTTGGAACACCGGGGAG.

Turning to this clone: The read terminates 3 residues before the CDR3 end, so the remaining end is supplied by the germline J gene. The rearrangement links TRBV19 to TRBJ1-2; possibly TRBD1 for D (5 bases). The CDR3 sequence is 14 residues long. Germline CDR1 and CDR2: LNHDA and SQIVND (reference sequence). The CDR3 sequence: CASSIPDSVNSYTF. CDR3 bases read: TGTGCCAGTAGTATCCCCGACAGCGTCAATAGC. Full variable domain (outside the CDR3, taken from reference TRBV19 and TRBJ1-2): DGGITQSPKYLFRKEGQNVTLSCEQNLNHDAMYWYRQDPGQGLRLIYYSQIVNDFQKGDIAEGYSVSREKKESFPLTVTSAQKNPTAFYLCASSIPDSVNSYTFGSGTRLTVV.

In its sample, this clone was seen many times. The CDR3 end is not reached by the read, which stops 3 residues before it; the germline J gene fills it in. J is TRBJ2-5 and V is TRBV10-1, with 8 bases identical to TRBD1. This CDR3 spans 13 amino acids. With V trimmed by 5 bases and J by 5 bases, 4 bases remained unmatched. Per germline, CDR1 WNHNN and CDR2 SYGVQD (reference sequence). This CDR3 is CASSRQGSETQYF. The sequenced part of the CDR3 DNA is TGCGCCAGCAGTCGACAGGGGAGTGAGACC.

This clone was picked up many times. The read finishes 3 residues shy of the CDR3 end, and the germline J gene is used to complete it. The V and J genes are TRBV13 and TRBJ1-3; 7 nucleotides line up with TRBD1. The CDR3 has 17 amino acids. Trimming took 0 bases from V and 2 from J; bases not matched to a gene: 7. From germline, CDR1 is PRHDT and CDR2 FYEKMQ (reference sequence). The CDR3 sequence: CASSLGRRGWTGNTIYF. The sequenced part of the CDR3 DNA is TGTGCCAGCAGCTTAGGCCGCAGGGGGTGGACTGGAAACACC.

This clone showed up many times. The covered CDR3 bases are TGCAGTGCTAGAGATCTTGTCAGAGTATATGGT. It translates to CSARDLVRVYG. From start to end, the CDR3 is CSARDLVRVYGQYF. V is TRBV20-1 and J is TRBJ2-4; D is unresolved. Read coverage stops 3 residues before the CDR3 terminus; the germline J gene supplies the remainder. Germline V gene data show CDR1 as DFQATT and CDR2 as SNEGSKA (reference sequence). CDR3 size: 14 residues.

A few counts support this clone. The missing CDR3 end, 3 residues past where the read stops, is filled in from the germline J gene. The chain has TRBV5-4 and TRBJ2-1; 10 nucleotides match TRBD2. After removal of 3 bases from V and 7 bases from J, the junction contained 4 bases not matched to a gene. Germline values: CDR1 SGHNT, CDR2 YYREEE (reference sequence). CDR3 length: 14 amino acids. Incomplete CDR3 DNA: TGTGCCAGCAGCTCGAGTAGCGGGGGGAATGAG. It yields the protein CASSSSSGGNE. The CDR3, in full, reads CASSSSSGGNEQFF.

Notes on this clone: The DNA ends 3 residues before the CDR3 does, and the rest of the CDR3 is filled in from the germline J gene. The V gene is TRBV6-1, the J gene TRBJ2-4; 9 positions agree with TRBD1. The CDR3 runs 14 residues. Germline lookup yields CDR1 MNHNS and CDR2 SASEGT. The CDR3 sequence is CASSEGTGFYGQYF. The CDR3 bases that were read are TGTGCCAGCAGTGAGGGGACAGGGTTCTATGGT.

This clone was observed a handful of times. The read ends 3 residues before the CDR3 terminus; that terminus is restored from the germline J gene. The chain employs TRBV19 and TRBJ1-1, with TRBD1 identical over 11 bases. CDR1 LNHDA and CDR2 SQIVND come from the germline V gene (reference sequence). The CDR3 extends over 15 amino acids. Trimming cost V 1 base and J 4 bases; bases outside gene matches: 2. The CDR3 protein is CASSIAGTGGTEAFF. CDR3 DNA, as far as it was read: TGTGCCAGTAGTATAGCCGGGACAGGGGGCACTGAA.

In its sample, this clone was seen many times. The read is 3 residues too short to cover the CDR3 end, so that end is filled in from the germline J gene. This chain connects TRBV20-1 to TRBJ2-5; the match to TRBD2 covers 10 bases. Germline-derived CDR1 and CDR2 are DFQATT and SNEGSKA (reference sequence). The ends lost 3 bases at V and 7 bases at J; junction bases unmatched: 8. The CDR3 is 14 residues long. The CDR3 spells CSARAAGGLLTQYF. CDR3 DNA (partial): TGCAGTGCTAGGGCAGCGGGGGGGCTACTGACC.

This clone has just a few counts. A single base separates this from a much larger clone, so it may be a read error. Read data end 3 residues before the CDR3 end; the end is taken from the germline J gene. Other nucleotide sequences from this sample produce the same CDR3. This chain joins TRBV20-1 and TRBJ2-5; 9 bases align to TRBD2. Germline V gives CDR1 DFQATT, CDR2 SNEGSKA (reference sequence). The CDR3 runs 16 residues. The CDR3 reads CSARDLVAGDRETQYF. The part of the CDR3 DNA that was read is TGCAGCGCTAGAGATTTGGTAGCGGGAGATAGAGAGACC.

This clone was seen at least ten times. The missing CDR3 end, 3 residues past where the read stops, is filled in from the germline J gene. The chain recombines TRBV20-1 with TRBJ2-7; 8 positions match TRBD2. V was pared by 0 bases and J by 3 bases, with 4 bases of the junction left unmatched. In germline, CDR1 is DFQATT, CDR2 SNEGSKA (reference sequence). The CDR3 length is 14 residues. CDR3 residues: CSAREGTRGYEQYF. CDR3 bases read: TGCAGTGCTAGAGAGGGGACTAGAGGCTACGAG.

The table lists this clone with many counts. Read data end 3 residues before the CDR3 end; the end is taken from the germline J gene. The chain joins TRBV5-4 to TRBJ2-2, with 7 bases identical to TRBD2. This CDR3 contains 14 residues. Germline CDR1 and CDR2: SGHNT and YYREEE (reference sequence). The CDR3: CASSFGTKGEKLFF. Incomplete CDR3 DNA: TGTGCCAGCAGCTTTGGGACTAAGGGTGAAAAG.

This clone appeared many times. The read falls 3 residues short of the CDR3 end, and the missing part is taken from the germline J gene. The chain recombines TRBV6-1 with TRBJ1-1; no firm D call. This CDR3 is built from 14 residues. Germline loops: CDR1 MNHNS, CDR2 SASEGT. The V end lost 4 bases, the J end lost 0 bases, and 9 bases lay between the germline ends. The CDR3: CASSGSPLNTEAFF. The covered CDR3 bases are TGTGCCAGCAGTGGAAGCCCCCTGAACACTGAA.

This clone was seen repeatedly, ten times or more. Read coverage stops 3 residues before the CDR3 terminus; the germline J gene supplies the remainder. This rearrangement joins TRBV7-9 to TRBJ1-1; D remains unclear. This CDR3 is built from 12 residues. CDR1 SEHNR and CDR2 FQNEAQ come from the germline V gene (reference sequence). This chain's CDR3 is CASSLGRSGAFF. CDR3 DNA (partial): TGTGCCAGCAGCTTGGGCAGGTCAGGA.

This clone was picked up many times. The read halts 3 residues ahead of the CDR3 end, with the missing end drawn from the germline J gene. The rearrangement links TRBV13 to TRBJ2-3, with D perhaps TRBD1 (6 bases). The CDR3 has 14 amino acids. V was clipped by 2 bases and J by 2 bases, with 8 bases between them. Germline assignment: CDR1 PRHDT and CDR2 FYEKMQ (reference sequence). The DNA read from the CDR3 is TGTGCCAGCAGCTTAAGGGGGAACACAGATACG. Translating gives CASSLRGNTDT. In full, the CDR3 reads CASSLRGNTDTQYF. The whole variable domain, filled in from reference TRBV13 and TRBJ2-3, reads AAGVIQSPRHLIKEKRETATLKCYPIPRHDTVYWYQQGPGQDPQFLISFYEKMQSDKGSIPDRFSAQQFSDYHSELNMSSLELGDSALYFCASSLRGNTDTQYFGPGTRLTVL.

This clone was seen repeatedly, ten times or more. Read data end 3 residues before the CDR3 end; the end is taken from the germline J gene. The rearrangement joins TRBV18 to TRBJ2-5; 10 nucleotides agree with TRBD1. This CDR3 has 15 amino acids. Germline CDR1 reads KGHSH; CDR2 reads LQKENI. V trimming: 6 bases; J trimming: 4 bases; junction bases outside the gene matches: 8. Partial CDR3 DNA: TGTGCCAGCTCGAGACAGGGGGCTTCGGGAGAGACC. Translating gives CASSRQGASGET. From start to end, the CDR3 is CASSRQGASGETQYF.

This clone has ten or more counts. The CDR3 extends 3 residues past the end of the read, so its final part is completed from the germline J gene. The chain combines TRBV7-6 with TRBJ2-7, with D uncertain. The CDR3 is made up of 13 amino acids. The germline CDR1 and CDR2 sequences are SGHVS and FNYEAQ. V gave up 0 bases and J gave up 4 bases, with 7 bases separating them. CDR3 DNA, as far as it was read: TGTGCCAGCAGCTTAGCGAAACAATACGAG. It translates to CASSLAKQYE. The whole CDR3 sequence reads CASSLAKQYEQYF.

Many counts were recorded for this clone. The CDR3 spells CSARDQNTWTSGSDEQYF. The sequenced part of the CDR3 DNA is TGCAGTGCTAGAGATCAGAACACCTGGACTAGCGGGAGTGACGAG. This sequence joins TRBV20-1 and TRBJ2-7, with 13 nucleotides matching TRBD2. The read terminates 3 residues ahead of where the CDR3 ends, so the germline J gene completes it. This CDR3 is built from 18 residues. Per germline, CDR1 DFQATT and CDR2 SNEGSKA (reference sequence). The junction had 13 bases not matched to a gene; V was cut back by 0 bases and J by 5 bases.

This clone showed up many times. The sequenced fragment ends 3 residues before the CDR3 boundary, so the rest is inferred from the germline J gene. This sequence joins TRBV7-6 and TRBJ1-1, with D possibly matching TRBD1 (5 bases). CDR3 size: 15 residues. V was trimmed by 2 bases and J by 1 base, leaving 11 bases between them. Germline-derived CDR1 and CDR2 are SGHVS and FNYEAQ. Partial CDR3 DNA: TGTGCCAGCAGCTTACGGGGGAGACAGAACACTGAA. Its protein product is CASSLRGRQNTE. The CDR3 reads in full as CASSLRGRQNTEAFF.

This clone was seen at least ten times. The CDR3 extends 3 residues past the end of the read, so its final part is completed from the germline J gene. This chain uses TRBV2 with TRBJ2-3; D unclear. CDR1 is SNHLY, CDR2 FYNNEI, per germline. The CDR3 contains 10 residues. The DNA read from the CDR3 is TGTGCCAGCAGTGGAGGTTCG. This codes for CASSGGS. Given in full, the CDR3 is CASSGGSQYF.

In this sample, this clone turned up many times. The observed sequence ends 3 residues before the CDR3 terminus, with the missing tail filled in from the germline J gene. J is TRBJ2-5 and V is TRBV19; D might be TRBD1 (5 bases). CDR3 length: 14 amino acids. Germline V CDR1 and CDR2: LNHDA, SQIVND (reference sequence). The V gene lost 2 bases and the J gene lost 1 base, with 8 bases spanning the gap. CDR3 loop: CASSIQGPQETQYF. Incomplete CDR3 DNA: TGTGCCAGTAGTATACAGGGTCCCCAAGAGACC.